Listed here is a single T cell receptor beta chain. Its antigen is undetermined. With 60 Vbeta and 13 Jbeta primers, the PCR was carried out. Measured with immunoSEQ multiplex PCR; TCRdb has only the in-frame clones, and not every one. The data hold approximately 140,000 clones, with roughly 80% observed a single time. These data belong to a study of cytomegalovirus exposure and HLA in healthy donors. The wider study: Among the roughly 430 genotyped donors, 81% were placed in the Caucasian-associated ancestry cluster. Findings and limits, study-wide: Common viral pathogens were later found to be apparently linked to several of the most significant clusters.

J lost 6 bases, V lost 2 bases, and 7 bases had no gene match. Germline values: CDR1 SEHNR, CDR2 FQNEAQ (reference sequence). The CDR3 is made up of 16 amino acids. The rearrangement joins TRBV7-9 to TRBJ2-1; 10 bases map to TRBD1. The sample taken for sequencing was PBMCs. This TCR came from a male donor in good health and CMV-seronegative. CDR3 region: CASSLSRTGGFNEQFF. The DNA of the CDR3 is TGTGCCAGCAGCTTAAGCCGGACAGGGGGTTTCAATGAGCAGTTCTTC. The full variable domain, with the rest looked up from reference TRBV7-9 and TRBJ2-1, is DTGVSQNPRHKITKRGQNVTFRCDPISEHNRLYWYRQTLGQGPEFLTYFQNEAQLEKSRLLSDRFSAERPKGSFSTLEIQRTEQGDSAMYLCASSLSRTGGFNEQFFGPGTRLTVL.